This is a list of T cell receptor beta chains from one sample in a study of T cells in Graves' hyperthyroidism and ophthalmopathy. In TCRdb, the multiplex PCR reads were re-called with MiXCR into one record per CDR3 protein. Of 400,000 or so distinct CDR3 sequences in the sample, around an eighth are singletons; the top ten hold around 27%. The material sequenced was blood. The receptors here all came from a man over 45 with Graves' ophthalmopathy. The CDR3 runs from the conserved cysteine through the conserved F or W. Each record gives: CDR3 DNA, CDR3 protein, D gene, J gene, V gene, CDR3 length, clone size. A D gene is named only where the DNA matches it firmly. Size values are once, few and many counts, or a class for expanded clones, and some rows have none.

CDR3nt: TGTGCCAGCAGCATTAGTTCTACGGGAGGCAATCAGCCCCAGCATTTT; CDR3aa: CASSISSTGGNQPQHF; d_gene: NA; j_gene: TRBJ1-5; v_gene: TRBV7-8; len: 16; abundance: many
CDR3nt: TGTGCCAGCAGCGTAGCTACGGGATCCGGGGAGCTGTTTTTT; CDR3aa: CASSVATGSGELFF; d_gene: NA; j_gene: TRBJ2-2; v_gene: TRBV9; len: 14; abundance: NA
CDR3nt: TGTGCCAGCAGTCACGGGAGGACCTACGAGCAGTACTTC; CDR3aa: CASSHGRTYEQYF; d_gene: TRBD2; j_gene: TRBJ2-7; v_gene: TRBV12-3/TRBV12-4; len: 13; abundance: many
CDR3nt: TGTGCCAGCTCGCGGAGGGGGGTTGACACCGGGGAGCTGTTTTTT; CDR3aa: CASSRRGVDTGELFF; d_gene: NA; j_gene: TRBJ2-2; v_gene: TRBV12-3/TRBV12-4; len: 15; abundance: few
CDR3nt: TGTGCCACCAGTGTTCCGGGAACCTACGAGCAGTACTTC; CDR3aa: CATSVPGTYEQYF; d_gene: NA; j_gene: TRBJ2-7; v_gene: TRBV24-1; len: 13; abundance: NA
CDR3nt: TGTGCCCGCCGACAGGGCTACGAGCAGTACTTC; CDR3aa: CARRQGYEQYF; d_gene: TRBD1; j_gene: TRBJ2-7; v_gene: TRBV2; len: 11; abundance: many
CDR3nt: TGTGCCAGCAGCCAAGGGTTCTTAGGAAGCGAGCAGTACTTC; CDR3aa: CASSQGFLGSEQYF; d_gene: NA; j_gene: TRBJ2-7; v_gene: TRBV3-1; len: 14; abundance: many
CDR3nt: TGCAGTGCTGGTTCGGCGACTAGCGGAGTGGGGGGAGAGACCCAGTACTTC; CDR3aa: CSAGSATSGVGGETQYF; d_gene: TRBD2; j_gene: TRBJ2-5; v_gene: TRBV20-1; len: 17; abundance: NA
CDR3nt: TGCAGCGTTGAAGAGTCCGGGGGCAATCAGCCCCAGCATTTT; CDR3aa: CSVEESGGNQPQHF; d_gene: NA; j_gene: TRBJ1-5; v_gene: TRBV29-1; len: 14; abundance: many
CDR3nt: TGTGCCAGCAGCTTGCAAGGGCCGGCCGGCGAGCAGTACTTC; CDR3aa: CASSLQGPAGEQYF; d_gene: NA; j_gene: TRBJ2-7; v_gene: TRBV5-4; len: 14; abundance: few
CDR3nt: TGTGCCAGCAGTCAAGTAACAGTTGAAGCTTTCTTT; CDR3aa: CASSQVTVEAFF; d_gene: NA; j_gene: TRBJ1-1; v_gene: TRBV2; len: 12; abundance: many
CDR3nt: TGTGCCAGCAGTGACCCAGGGGGAAACATTCAGTACTTC; CDR3aa: CASSDPGGNIQYF; d_gene: TRBD1; j_gene: TRBJ2-4; v_gene: TRBV25-1; len: 13; abundance: NA
CDR3nt: TGTGCCAGCTGGTCACTGGGAGAAAAACTGTTTTTT; CDR3aa: CASWSLGEKLFF; d_gene: NA; j_gene: TRBJ1-4; v_gene: TRBV3-1; len: 12; abundance: many
CDR3nt: TGCGCCAGCAGCTCACTAGCGTTCCCAAACACCGGGGAGCTGTTTTTT; CDR3aa: CASSSLAFPNTGELFF; d_gene: TRBD2; j_gene: TRBJ2-2; v_gene: TRBV4-1; len: 16; abundance: NA
CDR3nt: TGTGCCAGTAGACCCGATCGATCAGGCCGTTCGCAGTACTTC; CDR3aa: CASRPDRSGRSQYF; d_gene: NA; j_gene: TRBJ2-7; v_gene: TRBV19; len: 14; abundance: many
CDR3nt: TGTGCCAGCAGCTCCAGGGATCTTAGCACAGATACGCAGTATTTT; CDR3aa: CASSSRDLSTDTQYF; d_gene: NA; j_gene: TRBJ2-3; v_gene: TRBV11-3; len: 15; abundance: NA
CDR3nt: TGTGCCAGCAGAGCGATAGCGGGAGATGAGCAGTTCTTC; CDR3aa: CASRAIAGDEQFF; d_gene: TRBD2; j_gene: TRBJ2-1; v_gene: TRBV27; len: 13; abundance: few
CDR3nt: TGTGCCAGCAGTCGGACTAGCGGACCCGCTCGCACAGATACGCAGTATTTT; CDR3aa: CASSRTSGPARTDTQYF; d_gene: TRBD2; j_gene: TRBJ2-3; v_gene: TRBV27; len: 17; abundance: many
CDR3nt: TGTGCCAGCAGCGACACTAGCGGAACAAGCTCCTACAATGAGCAGTTCTTC; CDR3aa: CASSDTSGTSSYNEQFF; d_gene: TRBD2; j_gene: TRBJ2-1; v_gene: TRBV9; len: 17; abundance: few
CDR3nt: TGTGCCAGCGGAGAATGGAGCGAAGCTTTCTTT; CDR3aa: CASGEWSEAFF; d_gene: NA; j_gene: TRBJ1-1; v_gene: TRBV6-1; len: 11; abundance: many
CDR3nt: TGTGCCACCGGACGGGAAACCCACTACGAGCAGTACTTC; CDR3aa: CATGRETHYEQYF; d_gene: NA; j_gene: TRBJ2-7; v_gene: TRBV6-1; len: 13; abundance: many
CDR3nt: TGCAGCGCCTGGACAGGGGAATCGAACGAGCAGTACTTC; CDR3aa: CSAWTGESNEQYF; d_gene: TRBD1; j_gene: TRBJ2-7; v_gene: TRBV29-1; len: 13; abundance: many
CDR3nt: TGTGCTAGTGGTTTCGAGGGGGTACGCACAGATACGCAGTATTTT; CDR3aa: CASGFEGVRTDTQYF; d_gene: NA; j_gene: TRBJ2-3; v_gene: TRBV12-5; len: 15; abundance: NA
CDR3nt: TGTGCCAGCTCACCACGGAGCAGAGAGGAGACCCAGTACTTC; CDR3aa: CASSPRSREETQYF; d_gene: NA; j_gene: TRBJ2-5; v_gene: TRBV18; len: 14; abundance: many
CDR3nt: TGTGCCAGCAGTTATCAGGGGGGACTAGCCAAAAACATTCAGTACTTC; CDR3aa: CASSYQGGLAKNIQYF; d_gene: NA; j_gene: TRBJ2-4; v_gene: TRBV2; len: 16; abundance: NA
CDR3nt: TGTGCCAGCACGTATTCCCGGAGGTCAGGCGAGACCCAGTACTTC; CDR3aa: CASTYSRRSGETQYF; d_gene: NA; j_gene: TRBJ2-5; v_gene: TRBV28; len: 15; abundance: many